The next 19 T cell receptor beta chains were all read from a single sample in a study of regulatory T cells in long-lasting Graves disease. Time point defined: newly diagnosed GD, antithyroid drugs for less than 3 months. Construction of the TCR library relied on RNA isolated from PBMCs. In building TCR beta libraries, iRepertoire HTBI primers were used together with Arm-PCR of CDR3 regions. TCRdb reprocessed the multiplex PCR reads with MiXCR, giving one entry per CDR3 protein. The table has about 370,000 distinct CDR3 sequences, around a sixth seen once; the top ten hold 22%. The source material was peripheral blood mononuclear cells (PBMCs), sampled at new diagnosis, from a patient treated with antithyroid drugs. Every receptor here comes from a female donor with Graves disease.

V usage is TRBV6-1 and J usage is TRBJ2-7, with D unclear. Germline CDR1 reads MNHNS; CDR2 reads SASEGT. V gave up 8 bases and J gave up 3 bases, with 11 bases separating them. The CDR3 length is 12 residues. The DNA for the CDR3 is TGTGCCAGCGTAGGGCATAACTACGAGCAGTACTTC. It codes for CASVGHNYEQYF.

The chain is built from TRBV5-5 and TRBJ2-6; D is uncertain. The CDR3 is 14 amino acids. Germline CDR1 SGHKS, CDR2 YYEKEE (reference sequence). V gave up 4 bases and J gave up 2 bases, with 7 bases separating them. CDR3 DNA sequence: TGTGCCAGCAGCCACGACCCTGGGGCCAACGTCCTGACTTTC. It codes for CASSHDPGANVLTF.

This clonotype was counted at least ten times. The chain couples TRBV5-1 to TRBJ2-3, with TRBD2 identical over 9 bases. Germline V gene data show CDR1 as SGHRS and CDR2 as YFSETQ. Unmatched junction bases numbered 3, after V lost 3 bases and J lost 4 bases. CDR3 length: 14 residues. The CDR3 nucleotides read TGCGCCAGCAGCTCACGACTAGCGGCAGATACGCAGTATTTT. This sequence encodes CASSSRLAADTQYF.

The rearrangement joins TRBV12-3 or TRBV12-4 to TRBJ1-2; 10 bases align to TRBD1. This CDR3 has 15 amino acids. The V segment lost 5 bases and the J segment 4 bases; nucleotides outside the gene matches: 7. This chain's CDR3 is CASSQGTGEIYGYTF. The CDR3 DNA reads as TGTGCCAGCAGTCAAGGGACAGGGGAGATCTATGGCTACACCTTC.

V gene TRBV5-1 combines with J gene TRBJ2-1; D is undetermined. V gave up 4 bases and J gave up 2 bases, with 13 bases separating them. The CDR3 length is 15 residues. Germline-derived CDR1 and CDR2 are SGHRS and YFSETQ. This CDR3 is CASSPTPEAYNEQFF. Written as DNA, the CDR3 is TGCGCCAGCAGCCCGACCCCCGAGGCCTACAATGAGCAGTTCTTC.

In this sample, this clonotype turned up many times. DNA of the CDR3: TGCAGTGCTAGGCCCCGGGACAGGGGGGGAGAGCAGTACTTC. Residues: CSARPRDRGGEQYF. J is TRBJ2-7 and V is TRBV20-1; 11 positions match TRBD1. CDR1 and CDR2 (germline): DFQATT, SNEGSKA (reference sequence). V dropped 3 bases and J dropped 7; count of bases not matched to a gene: 8. CDR3 size: 14 residues.

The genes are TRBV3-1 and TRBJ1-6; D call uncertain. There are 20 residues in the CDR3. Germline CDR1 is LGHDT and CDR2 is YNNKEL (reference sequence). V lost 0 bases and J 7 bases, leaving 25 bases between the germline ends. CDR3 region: CASSQEDADSLLQGNSPLHF. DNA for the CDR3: TGTGCCAGCAGCCAAGAAGACGCCGACTCTCTCCTACAAGGGAATTCACCCCTCCACTTT.

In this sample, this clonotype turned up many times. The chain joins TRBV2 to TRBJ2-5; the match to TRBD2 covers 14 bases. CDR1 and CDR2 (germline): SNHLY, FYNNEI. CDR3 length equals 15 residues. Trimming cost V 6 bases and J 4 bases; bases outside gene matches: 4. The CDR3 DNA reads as TGTGCCAGCAGGGCTGGACTAGCGGGGGGAGAGACCCAGTACTTC. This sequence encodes CASRAGLAGGETQYF.

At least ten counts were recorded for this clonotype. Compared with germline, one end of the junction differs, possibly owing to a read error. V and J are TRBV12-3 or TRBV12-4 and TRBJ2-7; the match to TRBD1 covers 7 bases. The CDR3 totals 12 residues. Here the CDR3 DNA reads TGTGCCAGCAGCCCCGGGACAGATGGACTGGACTTC. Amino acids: CASSPGTDGLDF.

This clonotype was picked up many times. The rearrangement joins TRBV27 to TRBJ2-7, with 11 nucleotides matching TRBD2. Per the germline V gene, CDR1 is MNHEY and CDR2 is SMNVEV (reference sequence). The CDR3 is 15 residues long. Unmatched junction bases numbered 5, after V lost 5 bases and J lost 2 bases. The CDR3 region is CASSMRLAGPYEQYF. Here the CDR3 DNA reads TGTGCCAGCAGTATGCGACTAGCGGGACCCTACGAGCAGTACTTC.

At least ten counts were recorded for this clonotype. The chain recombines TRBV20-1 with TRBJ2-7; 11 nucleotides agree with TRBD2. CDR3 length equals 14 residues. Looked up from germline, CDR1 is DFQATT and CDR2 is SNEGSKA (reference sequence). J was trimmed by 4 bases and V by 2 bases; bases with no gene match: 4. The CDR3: CSARLAGGGYEQYF. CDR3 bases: TGCAGTGCTAGATTAGCGGGAGGGGGATACGAGCAGTACTTC.

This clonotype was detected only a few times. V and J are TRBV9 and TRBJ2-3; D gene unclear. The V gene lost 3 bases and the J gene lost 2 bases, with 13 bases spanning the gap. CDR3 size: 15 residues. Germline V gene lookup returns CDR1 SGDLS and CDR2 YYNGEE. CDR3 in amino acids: CASSDREWATDTQYF. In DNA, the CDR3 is TGTGCCAGCAGCGATCGAGAATGGGCCACAGATACGCAGTATTTT.

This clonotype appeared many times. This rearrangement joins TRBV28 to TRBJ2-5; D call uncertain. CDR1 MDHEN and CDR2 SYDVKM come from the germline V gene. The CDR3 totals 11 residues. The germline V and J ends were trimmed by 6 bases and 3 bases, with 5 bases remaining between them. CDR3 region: CASRYKETQYF. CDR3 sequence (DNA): TGTGCCAGCAGGTATAAAGAGACCCAGTACTTC.

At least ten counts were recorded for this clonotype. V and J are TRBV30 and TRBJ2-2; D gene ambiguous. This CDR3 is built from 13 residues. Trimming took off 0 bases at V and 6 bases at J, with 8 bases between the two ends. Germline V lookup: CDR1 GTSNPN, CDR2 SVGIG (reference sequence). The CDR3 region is CAWSVAGAGELFF. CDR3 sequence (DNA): TGTGCCTGGAGTGTAGCTGGGGCCGGGGAGCTGTTTTTT.

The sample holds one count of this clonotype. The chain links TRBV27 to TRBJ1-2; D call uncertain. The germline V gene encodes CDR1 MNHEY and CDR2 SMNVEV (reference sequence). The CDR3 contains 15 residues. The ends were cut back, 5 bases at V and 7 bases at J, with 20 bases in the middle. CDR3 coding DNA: TGTGCCAGCAGTGATATGGGCGGGGAGAATCCTGGCTACACCTTC. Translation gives CASSDMGGENPGYTF.

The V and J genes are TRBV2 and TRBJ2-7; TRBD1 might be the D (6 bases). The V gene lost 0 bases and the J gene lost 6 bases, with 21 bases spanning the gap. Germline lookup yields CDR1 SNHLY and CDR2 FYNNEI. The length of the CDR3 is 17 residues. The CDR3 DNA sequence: TGTGCCAGCAGTGAAGCGTTGTGTGGGGGCCAAAGGTGCGAGCAGTACTTC. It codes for CASSEALCGGQRCEQYF.

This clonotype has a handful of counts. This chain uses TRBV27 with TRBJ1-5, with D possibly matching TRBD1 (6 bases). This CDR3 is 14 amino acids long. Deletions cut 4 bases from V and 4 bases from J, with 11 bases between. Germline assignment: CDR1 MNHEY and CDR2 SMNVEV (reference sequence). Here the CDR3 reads CASSSSRGNQPQHF. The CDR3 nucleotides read TGTGCCAGCAGTTCTAGCAGGGGAAATCAGCCCCAGCATTTT.

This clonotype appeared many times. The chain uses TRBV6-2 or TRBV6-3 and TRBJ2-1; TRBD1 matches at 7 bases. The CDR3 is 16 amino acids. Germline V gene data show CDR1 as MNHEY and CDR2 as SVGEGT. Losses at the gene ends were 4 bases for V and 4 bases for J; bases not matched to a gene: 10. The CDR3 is CASSLDPDRLYNEQFF. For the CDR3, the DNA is TGTGCCAGCAGTTTGGATCCGGACAGGCTTTACAATGAGCAGTTCTTC.

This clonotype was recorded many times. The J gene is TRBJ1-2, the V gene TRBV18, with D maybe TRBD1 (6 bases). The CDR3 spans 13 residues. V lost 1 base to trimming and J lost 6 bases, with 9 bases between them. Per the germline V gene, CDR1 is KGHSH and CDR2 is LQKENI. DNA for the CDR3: TGTGCCAGCTCACCACAGGGGGATGATGGCTACACCTTC. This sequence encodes CASSPQGDDGYTF.